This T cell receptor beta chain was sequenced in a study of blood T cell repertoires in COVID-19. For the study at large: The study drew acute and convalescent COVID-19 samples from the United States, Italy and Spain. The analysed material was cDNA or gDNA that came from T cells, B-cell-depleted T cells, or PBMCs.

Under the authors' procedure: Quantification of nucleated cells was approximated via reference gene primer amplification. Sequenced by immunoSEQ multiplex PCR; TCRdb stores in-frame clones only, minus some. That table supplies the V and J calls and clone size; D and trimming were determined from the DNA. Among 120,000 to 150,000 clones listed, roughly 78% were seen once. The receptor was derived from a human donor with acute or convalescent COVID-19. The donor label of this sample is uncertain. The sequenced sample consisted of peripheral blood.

CDR3 bases: TGCGCCAGCAGCTTGGTCAGGGCCCATCTCCGGGCCAATGAGCAGTTCTTC. Its protein product is CASSLVRAHLRANEQFF. V usage is TRBV5-1 and J usage is TRBJ2-1, with D possibly TRBD1 on 5 matching bases. Germline lookup yields CDR1 SGHRS and CDR2 YFSETQ. V gave up 0 bases and J gave up 6 bases, with 19 bases separating them. The CDR3 extends over 17 amino acids.